The TCR beta chain described here comes from a study of T cells in localized non-small cell lung cancer. Findings and caveats of the study: Of the top 100 tumor clones, median around 60 were in adjacent lung, some 30 among its top 100. Uninvolved nearby lung showed the greatest T cell clonality, exceeding that found in tumor.

After removal of 1 base from V and 1 base from J, the junction contained 1 base not matched to a gene. This CDR3 contains 15 residues. The V gene's germline CDR1 is MGHRA and CDR2 YSYEKL. Produced via immunoSEQ multiplex PCR; TCRdb's table is partial and in-frame only. The sample records approximately 45,000 clones, 86% being singletons. Note on this clone: The antigen is undetermined.

This specimen was PBMCs, taken before any cancer treatment. This sequence was found in a man between 40 and 69 years old with stage II lung adenocarcinoma. The chain has TRBV4-1 and TRBJ1-5; 7 bases match TRBD1. CDR3 bases: TGCGCCAGCAGCCAAGCGACAGGGAGCAATCAGCCCCAGCATTTT. Protein sequence: CASSQATGSNQPQHF.